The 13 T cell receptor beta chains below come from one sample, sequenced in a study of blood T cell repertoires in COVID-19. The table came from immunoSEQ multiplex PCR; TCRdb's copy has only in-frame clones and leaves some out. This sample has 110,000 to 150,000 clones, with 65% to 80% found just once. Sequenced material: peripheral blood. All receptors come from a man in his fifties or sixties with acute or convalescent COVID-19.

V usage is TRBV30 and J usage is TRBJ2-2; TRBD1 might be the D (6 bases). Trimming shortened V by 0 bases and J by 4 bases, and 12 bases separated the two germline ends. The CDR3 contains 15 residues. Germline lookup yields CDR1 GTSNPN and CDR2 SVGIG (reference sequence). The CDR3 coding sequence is TGTGCCTGGAGTGTACGGCAGGGGTTCACCGGGGAGCTGTTTTTT. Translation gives CAWSVRQGFTGELFF.

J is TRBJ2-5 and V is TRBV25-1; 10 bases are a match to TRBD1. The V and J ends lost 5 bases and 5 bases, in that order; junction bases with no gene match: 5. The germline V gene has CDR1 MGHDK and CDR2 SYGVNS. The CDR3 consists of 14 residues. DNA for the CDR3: TGTGCCAGCAGTCCCCGGACAGGGGGGGAGACCCAGTACTTC. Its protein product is CASSPRTGGETQYF.

The CDR3 protein is CATSDTGTSGKVSYNEQFF. The DNA of the CDR3 is TGTGCCACCAGTGACACCGGGACTAGCGGGAAAGTATCCTACAATGAGCAGTTCTTC. The chain combines TRBV24-1 with TRBJ2-1; 13 nucleotides line up with TRBD2. Unmatched junction bases numbered 9, after V lost 4 bases and J lost 1 base. In germline, CDR1 is KGHDR, CDR2 SFDVKD. This CDR3 spans 19 amino acids.

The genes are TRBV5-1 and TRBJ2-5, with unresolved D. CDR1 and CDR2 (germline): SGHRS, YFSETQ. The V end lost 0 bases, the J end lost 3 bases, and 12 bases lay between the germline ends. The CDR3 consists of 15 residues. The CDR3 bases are TGCGCCAGCAGCTTGGCAGGAACAAATAAAGAGACCCAGTACTTC. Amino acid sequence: CASSLAGTNKETQYF. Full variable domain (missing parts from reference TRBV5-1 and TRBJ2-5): KAGVTQTPRYLIKTRGQQVTLSCSPISGHRSVSWYQQTPGQGLQFLFEYFSETQRNKGNFPGRFSGRQFSNSRSEMNVSTLELGDSALYLCASSLAGTNKETQYFGPGTRLLVL.

CDR3 sequence: CSGQGSGELFF. The CDR3 region has the DNA TGCAGCGGTCAGGGTTCCGGGGAGCTGTTTTTT. The chain joins TRBV29-1 to TRBJ2-2; a possible D gene is TRBD1 (5 bases). Germline CDR1 is SQVTM and CDR2 is ANQGSEA. This CDR3 has 11 residues. The ends were cut back, 7 bases at V and 6 bases at J, with 9 bases in the middle.

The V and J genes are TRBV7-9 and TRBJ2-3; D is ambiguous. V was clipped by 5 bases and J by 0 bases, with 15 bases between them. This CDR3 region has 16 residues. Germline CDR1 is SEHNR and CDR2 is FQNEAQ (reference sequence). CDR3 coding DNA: TGTGCCAGCAGCCAGGCCAGAGTACCTAGCACAGATACGCAGTATTTT. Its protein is CASSQARVPSTDTQYF.

The CDR3: CATTPVWGTSDNNEQFF. The CDR3 DNA sequence: TGTGCAACAACCCCCGTGTGGGGGACTAGCGACAACAATGAGCAGTTCTTC. This chain connects TRBV4-2 to TRBJ2-1; 10 bases line up with TRBD2. CDR1 is LGHNA, CDR2 YNFKEQ, per germline. This CDR3 region has 17 residues.

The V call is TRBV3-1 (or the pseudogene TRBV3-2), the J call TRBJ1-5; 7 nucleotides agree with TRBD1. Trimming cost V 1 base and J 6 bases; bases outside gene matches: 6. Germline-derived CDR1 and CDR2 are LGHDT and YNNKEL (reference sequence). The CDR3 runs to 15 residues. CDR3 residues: CASSQGGRTGQPQHF. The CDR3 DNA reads TGTGCCAGCAGCCAAGGGGGTAGGACAGGTCAGCCCCAGCATTTT.

CDR3 nucleotide sequence: TGCGCCAGCAGCTTTACCGGGACTAGCGGGAACAATGAGCAGTTCTTC. Encoded protein: CASSFTGTSGNNEQFF. The V and J genes are TRBV5-1 and TRBJ2-1; 13 bases match TRBD2. The length of the CDR3 is 16 residues. Germline V gene sequence: CDR1 SGHRS, CDR2 YFSETQ. Unmatched junction bases numbered 4, after V lost 2 bases and J lost 5 bases.

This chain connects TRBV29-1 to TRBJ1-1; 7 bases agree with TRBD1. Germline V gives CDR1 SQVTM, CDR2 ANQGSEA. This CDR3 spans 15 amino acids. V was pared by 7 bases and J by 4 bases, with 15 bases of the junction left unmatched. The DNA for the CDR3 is TGCAGCGCGGAGACAGGGAAACAGCACGGCACTGAAGCTTTCTTT. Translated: CSAETGKQHGTEAFF.

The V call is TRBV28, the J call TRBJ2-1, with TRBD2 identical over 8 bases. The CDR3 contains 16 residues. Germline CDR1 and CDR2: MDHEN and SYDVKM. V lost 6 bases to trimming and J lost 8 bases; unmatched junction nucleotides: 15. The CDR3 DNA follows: TGTGCCAGCAGCACTTCTACCGGGACTAGACGGGATGAGCAGTTCTTC. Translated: CASSTSTGTRRDEQFF. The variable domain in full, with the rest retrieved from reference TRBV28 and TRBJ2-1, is DVKVTQSSRYLVKRTGEKVFLECVQDMDHENMFWYRQDPGLGLRLIYFSYDVKMKEKGDIPEGYSVSREKKERFSLILESASTNQTSMYLCASSTSTGTRRDEQFFGPGTRLTVL.

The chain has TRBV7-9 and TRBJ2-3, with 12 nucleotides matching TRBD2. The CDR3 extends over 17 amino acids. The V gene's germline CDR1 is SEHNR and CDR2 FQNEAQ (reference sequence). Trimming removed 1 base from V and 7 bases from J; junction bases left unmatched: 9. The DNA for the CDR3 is TGTGCCAGCAGCTTAGTTCTAGCGGGAGGGCCGGTCTATACGCAGTATTTT. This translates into CASSLVLAGGPVYTQYF.

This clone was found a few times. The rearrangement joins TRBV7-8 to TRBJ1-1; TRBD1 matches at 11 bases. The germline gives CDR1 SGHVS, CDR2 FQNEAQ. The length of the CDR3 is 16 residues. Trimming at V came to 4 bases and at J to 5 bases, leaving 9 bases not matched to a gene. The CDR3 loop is CASSSIGQGAHTEAFF. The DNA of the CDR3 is TGTGCCAGCAGCTCAATAGGACAGGGGGCGCATACTGAAGCTTTCTTT.